Each of the 15 T cell receptor beta chains below was sequenced from the same sample in a study of blood T cell repertoires in COVID-19. Profiling relied on immunoSEQ multiplex PCR, and the TCRdb table lists in-frame clones only, not all of them. The sample consists of fewer than 70,000 clones, over 75% of them appearing once. The sequenced sample was peripheral blood. The source of these receptors is a woman over 75 with active COVID-19.

The rearrangement uses TRBV10-3 and TRBJ2-2; 9 nucleotides agree with TRBD2. Germline V gives CDR1 ENHRY, CDR2 SYGVKD. This CDR3 has 14 amino acids. The junction had 5 bases not matched to a gene; V was cut back by 8 bases and J by 4 bases. CDR3 sequence: CAIGGSGSTGELFF. The CDR3 DNA sequence: TGTGCCATCGGTGGTAGCGGGAGCACCGGGGAGCTGTTTTTT.

The gene calls are TRBV6-5 and TRBJ2-5; 7 positions agree with TRBD2. This CDR3 contains 14 residues. V gave up 5 bases and J gave up 1 base; unmatched junction bases: 4. Germline V gene lookup returns CDR1 MNHEY and CDR2 SVGAGI. As DNA, the CDR3 is TGTGCCAGCAGTCTGACTAGCAGCCAAGAGACCCAGTACTTC. This codes for CASSLTSSQETQYF.

This clone appeared a few times. This chain uses TRBV19 with TRBJ2-2; no definite D call. CDR1 LNHDA and CDR2 SQIVND come from the germline V gene (reference sequence). The CDR3 totals 15 residues. Trimming removed 6 bases from V and 2 bases from J, with 13 bases in between. CDR3 region: CASSHWQANTGELFF. Here the CDR3 DNA reads TGTGCCAGTAGCCATTGGCAGGCTAACACCGGGGAGCTGTTTTTT.

In its sample, this clone was seen once. The chain combines TRBV6-5 with TRBJ1-1; possibly TRBD1 for D (6 bases). Germline CDR1 MNHEY, CDR2 SVGAGI. V was clipped by 5 bases and J by 1 base, with 14 bases between them. This CDR3 has 15 residues. CDR3 nucleotide sequence: TGTGCCAGCAGTCCATCGCCGGGACAGAACACTGAAGCTTTCTTT. Protein sequence: CASSPSPGQNTEAFF.

The CDR3: CASSQGVTTSGNTIYF. CDR3 in DNA: TGCGCCAGCAGCCAAGGTGTTACCACTTCTGGAAACACCATATATTTT. The rearrangement uses TRBV4-1 and TRBJ1-3, with no clear D. The CDR3 spans 16 residues. V dropped 1 base and J dropped 1 base, with 11 bases sitting between them. Germline CDR1 reads MGHRA; CDR2 reads YSYEKL.

Only a few counts were recorded for this clone. The chain has TRBV14 and TRBJ2-7; TRBD2 might be the D (5 bases). The V gene lost 6 bases and the J gene lost 2 bases, with 11 bases spanning the gap. The CDR3 is made up of 13 amino acids. CDR1 and CDR2 from the germline V gene are SGHDN and FVKESK. Written as DNA, the CDR3 is TGTGCCAGCAGGTGCGGAGGCCCCTACGAGCAGTACGTC. Translated: CASRCGGPYEQYV.

The J gene is TRBJ2-5, the V gene TRBV2, with 7 bases aligning to TRBD1. V lost 4 bases, J lost 6 bases, and 2 bases stayed unmatched. This CDR3 comprises 12 residues. The V gene's germline CDR1 is SNHLY and CDR2 FYNNEI. CDR3 sequence: CASSGDRQTQYF. The CDR3 nucleotides read TGTGCCAGCAGTGGGGACAGACAGACCCAGTACTTC.

This chain links TRBV7-9 with TRBJ2-3, with D possibly matching TRBD1 (6 bases). The germline V gene has CDR1 SEHNR and CDR2 FQNEAQ (reference sequence). Trimming shortened V by 5 bases and J by 2 bases, and 11 bases separated the two germline ends. The CDR3 contains 14 residues. The CDR3 reads CASSPDSNTDTQYF. CDR3 coding DNA: TGTGCCAGCAGCCCGGACAGCAACACAGATACGCAGTATTTT.

The V call is TRBV28, the J call TRBJ2-3; 12 nucleotides line up with TRBD1. CDR3 length equals 14 residues. Germline V gene lookup returns CDR1 MDHEN and CDR2 SYDVKM. Germline trimming cut 6 bases from V and 6 bases from J; bases unmatched to any gene: 4. CDR3 in amino acids: CASRGTGGKDTQYF. The CDR3 nucleotides read TGTGCCAGCAGAGGGACAGGGGGCAAGGATACGCAGTATTTT.

This clone was found once. The gene calls are TRBV5-6 and TRBJ2-3; D may be TRBD1 (7 bases). Germline values: CDR1 SGHDT, CDR2 YYEEEE. CDR3 size: 14 residues. V shed 4 bases and J shed 0 bases, with 9 bases lying between them. The CDR3 sequence: CASSPGGSTDTQYF. In nucleotides, the CDR3 is TGTGCCAGCAGCCCAGGGGGGAGCACAGATACGCAGTATTTT.

The chain has TRBV2 and TRBJ1-2, with 10 bases fitting TRBD1. Germline V gene data show CDR1 as SNHLY and CDR2 as FYNNEI. Germline trimming cut 7 bases from V and 4 bases from J; bases unmatched to any gene: 6. The CDR3 loop spans 14 amino acids. This CDR3 is CASTIDRGLYGYTF. CDR3 DNA sequence: TGTGCCAGCACTATTGACAGGGGGCTCTATGGCTACACCTTC.

The gene calls are TRBV28 and TRBJ2-5; D is unclear. This CDR3 spans 14 amino acids. Looked up from germline, CDR1 is MDHEN and CDR2 is SYDVKM. V lost 6 bases and J 4 bases, leaving 15 bases between the germline ends. CDR3 nucleotides: TGTGCCAGCAGCGGCGGTGTTGATGGAGAGACCCAGTACTTC. Translated, it gives CASSGGVDGETQYF.

The chain carries TRBV2 and TRBJ2-2, with 8 nucleotides matching TRBD2. Germline V gene data show CDR1 as SNHLY and CDR2 as FYNNEI. The CDR3 has 16 residues. The V and J ends lost 6 bases and 1 base, in that order; junction bases with no gene match: 7. CDR3 sequence reads: CASRLGRAGNTGELFF. The DNA for the CDR3 is TGTGCCAGCAGGCTCGGGAGGGCCGGGAACACCGGGGAGCTGTTTTTT.

The V gene is TRBV29-1, the J gene TRBJ1-1, with D possibly matching TRBD1 (5 bases). The V end lost 6 bases, the J end lost 1 base, and 9 bases lay between the germline ends. This CDR3 region has 12 residues. Germline V lookup: CDR1 SQVTM, CDR2 ANQGSEA. CDR3 sequence (DNA): TGCAGCGTCGGAACAGGGAACACTGAAGCTTTCTTT. As protein: CSVGTGNTEAFF.

V is TRBV14 and J is TRBJ2-1; maybe TRBD2 (6 bases). V was trimmed by 0 bases and J by 4 bases, leaving 19 bases between them. CDR3 size: 18 residues. The germline V gene encodes CDR1 SGHDN and CDR2 FVKESK. The CDR3 sequence: CASSQDIGGGSQYNEQFF. The CDR3 DNA is TGTGCCAGCAGCCAAGACATCGGGGGTGGGTCCCAGTACAATGAGCAGTTCTTC.